What follows describes a single T cell receptor beta chain. This receptor's antigen is unknown. The record has no base qualities; no much larger clone is one base away. Participants in the prospective study were aged roughly 18 to 89 years, lived in 20 to 30 United States geographic areas, and enrolled through a virtual design. To assign participants to cohorts, the prospective study relied on clinical history that participants themselves reported in a screening survey and a study questionnaire. In the prospective study, whole blood, serum and a nasopharyngeal or oropharyngeal swab were collected from each participant by mobile phlebotomists. Prospective study participants could optionally give additional blood draws and questionnaires over an approximately 2-month period. Blood samples from the prospective study were shipped frozen or at room temperature prior to DNA extraction. The sample is drawn from a study of blood T cell repertoires in COVID-19 (TCRdb year 2020). Describing the broader study: Collaborator samples came from the United States, Italy and Spain and covered acute and convalescent phases of COVID-19. The material from the prospective study consisted of cDNA or gDNA derived from T cells, B-cell-depleted T cells, or PBMCs. Deeply sampled blood TCRbeta repertoires from subjects exposed to, actively infected with, or recovered from COVID-19 were included in the dataset. The repertoires were released in a freely available public database intended as a resource for research on the immune response to SARS-CoV-2. The samples were drawn from the first 160 participants of the ongoing ImmuneRACE study and from roughly 1,300 subjects provided by 6 global collaborators. Sample metadata almost always included a de-identified subject ID, COVID-19 status, age in years and sex. Where HLA class I and class II types were available, the types were taken from metadata supplied by the sample provider, not from assay-based typing. Study-level results and caveats: The quantity of clinical and demographic metadata differed by source and by participant and was supplied without curation.

TCRbeta CDR3 regions were amplified from genomic DNA using the immunoSEQ Assay, a bias-controlled multiplex PCR. The source study handled its data this way. Within the assay, amplification of reference gene primers was used to estimate how many nucleated cells each sample contained. Sequence reads were collapsed and filtered to measure the absolute abundance of every unique TCRbeta CDR3 rearrangement. For each sample, productive Simpson clonality was calculated by taking the square root of Simpson's diversity index across productive rearrangements. TCRdb stores this immuneACCESS table with in-frame sequences only. Part of the clones is absent; in the studies checked, under half of the shortfall reflects unresolved V genes, and no reason is known for the rest. V and J calls and clone size are given by that table; D and trimming were obtained from the DNA. In this sample the table shows 250,000 to 300,000 clones, roughly nine tenths of which occur a single time. Together, the top ten hold 1.2% of the sample.

Trimming removed 3 bases from V and 6 bases from J, leaving 7 bases between the germline ends. Reading the germline V gene gives CDR1 KGHSH and CDR2 LQKENI. Including cysteine and phenylalanine, the CDR3 has 12 amino acids. Only CDR3 DNA remains: 36 bases, in frame from the first base. The receptor chain draws on TRBV18 and TRBJ2-3; the D gene is perhaps TRBD1, on 5 matching bases. This TCR derives from a human donor in a cohort exposed to, infected with or recovered from COVID-19 (not recorded which). The donor label of this sample is uncertain. The specimen sequenced was PBMCs or T cells enriched from blood (not recorded which). The CDR3 sequence is CASSPGRDTQYF. At the DNA level, the sequence is TGTGCCAGCTCACCGGGGCGCGATACGCAGTATTTT. With all but the CDR3 taken from the reference TRBV18 and TRBJ2-3 genes, the full variable domain is: NAGVMQNPRHLVRRRGQEARLRCSPMKGHSHVYWYRQLPEEGLKFMVYLQKENIIDESGMPKERFSAEFPKEGPSILRIQQVVRGDSAAYFCASSPGRDTQYFGPGTRLTVL.